The present TCR beta chain was sequenced within a study of blood T cell repertoires in COVID-19. Methods used by the authors: Reference gene primer amplification gave nucleated cell count estimates. TCRdb's table, derived via immunoSEQ multiplex PCR, lists solely in-frame clones and lacks some. V, J and clone size are taken as reported in that table, and D and trimming were inferred from the DNA itself. The top ten hold 3% to 4% of the sample, which has over 130,000 clones, under 90% seen once. Participant ages covered about 18 to 89 years across 24 US areas. Each participant's cohort was designated according to participant-reported clinical history. Trimming left V 2 bases short and J 5 bases short, with 7 bases between. The CDR3 consists of 12 residues.

Material for sequencing was PBMCs or T cells enriched from blood (not recorded which). The TCR comes from a man in his fifties or sixties in a cohort exposed to, infected with or recovered from COVID-19 (not recorded which). The chain carries TRBV12-3 or TRBV12-4 and TRBJ2-7; the D is unclear. The CDR3 loop reads CASSLFTNEQYF. CDR3 nucleotides: TGTGCCAGCAGTTTATTCACAAACGAGCAGTACTTC.